These T cell receptor beta chains were read from a single sample in a study of T-cell memory formation after mild COVID-19. A single record per CDR3 protein comes from TCRdb applying MiXCR to the 5' RACE reads. The table has around 200,000 distinct CDR3 sequences, about 9.2% seen once. The sample comprised PBMCs or a T cell subset sorted from them (not recorded which). Receptor source: a man between 18 and 35 years old who had mild COVID-19 (a few samples of this study predate the infection). Cell type and time point are not known. The CDR3 runs from the conserved cysteine through the conserved F or W. Each record gives: V gene, J gene, D gene, clone size, CDR3 DNA, CDR3 protein. A D gene is named only where the DNA matches it firmly. Clone size is not always given. Where it is, it says once, few, many or a class for expanded clones.

v_gene: TRBV10-3
j_gene: TRBJ2-1
d_gene: TRBD2
abundance: -
CDR3nt: TGTGCCTCCTTAGGGGGAGTAGCGGGACTCAATGAGCAGTTCTTC
CDR3aa: CASLGGVAGLNEQFF

v_gene: TRBV4-3
j_gene: TRBJ1-1
d_gene: -
abundance: few
CDR3nt: TGCGCCAGCAGCCTAGAACAGGGTCGCGCTGAAGCTTTCTTT
CDR3aa: CASSLEQGRAEAFF

v_gene: TRBV6-5
j_gene: TRBJ2-7
d_gene: TRBD1
abundance: -
CDR3nt: TGTGCCAGCAGGGGACAGGGCGACTACGAGCAGTACTTC
CDR3aa: CASRGQGDYEQYF

v_gene: TRBV5-6
j_gene: TRBJ1-6
d_gene: -
abundance: -
CDR3nt: TGTGCCAGCAGTAAACGGCGAGATTCACCCCTCCACTTT
CDR3aa: CASSKRRDSPLHF

v_gene: TRBV4-1
j_gene: TRBJ2-7
d_gene: -
abundance: few
CDR3nt: TGCGCCAGCAGCCTCGATAAACAAACCTACGAGCAGTACTTC
CDR3aa: CASSLDKQTYEQYF

v_gene: TRBV6-2/TRBV6-3
j_gene: TRBJ2-3
d_gene: TRBD2
abundance: -
CDR3nt: TGTGCCAGCAGTCCCGTAGCGGGAGCCGGAATTCGCACAGATACGCAGTATTTT
CDR3aa: CASSPVAGAGIRTDTQYF

v_gene: TRBV5-1
j_gene: TRBJ1-2
d_gene: TRBD1
abundance: many
CDR3nt: TGCGCCAGCAGCCCAGGACAGGCCCTTTATGGCTACACCTTC
CDR3aa: CASSPGQALYGYTF

v_gene: TRBV3-1
j_gene: TRBJ2-7
d_gene: TRBD1
abundance: -
CDR3nt: TGTGCCAGCAGCCAGAATCCGGGACAGATTTACGAGCAGTACTTC
CDR3aa: CASSQNPGQIYEQYF

v_gene: TRBV4-1
j_gene: TRBJ2-7
d_gene: -
abundance: -
CDR3nt: TGCGCCAGCAGCCATATCAGCTCCTACGAGCAGTACTTC
CDR3aa: CASSHISSYEQYF

v_gene: TRBV12-3/TRBV12-4
j_gene: TRBJ1-1
d_gene: -
abundance: few
CDR3nt: TGTGCCAGCAGTTTGTGGGACACTGAAGCTTTCTTT
CDR3aa: CASSLWDTEAFF

v_gene: TRBV4-1
j_gene: TRBJ2-4
d_gene: -
abundance: -
CDR3nt: TGCGCCAGCAGCCAGGGGTCTAGCTACTTAGCCAAAAACATTCAGTACTTC
CDR3aa: CASSQGSSYLAKNIQYF

v_gene: TRBV4-2
j_gene: TRBJ2-7
d_gene: -
abundance: few
CDR3nt: TGTGCCAGCAGCCAAGACGGGGCCTACGAGCAGTACTTC
CDR3aa: CASSQDGAYEQYF

v_gene: TRBV7-2
j_gene: TRBJ2-2
d_gene: -
abundance: few
CDR3nt: TGTGCCAGCAGCTTAGTTGGCAGTTCGAACACCGGGGAGCTGTTTTTT
CDR3aa: CASSLVGSSNTGELFF

v_gene: TRBV5-1
j_gene: TRBJ2-4
d_gene: -
abundance: -
CDR3nt: TGCGCCAGCAGCAGGGGAGGAAGGAACATTCAGTACTTC
CDR3aa: CASSRGGRNIQYF

v_gene: TRBV4-3
j_gene: TRBJ2-5
d_gene: -
abundance: -
CDR3nt: TGCGCCAGCAGCCAAGACCACAGGGCGGGGGAGACCCAGTACTTC
CDR3aa: CASSQDHRAGETQYF

v_gene: TRBV6-4
j_gene: TRBJ2-3
d_gene: TRBD2
abundance: -
CDR3nt: TGTGCCAGCAAGAGCGGGGGGGGCACAGATACGCAGTATTTT
CDR3aa: CASKSGGGTDTQYF

v_gene: TRBV5-1
j_gene: TRBJ1-6
d_gene: TRBD1
abundance: few
CDR3nt: TGCGCCAGCAGCTCCACAGGGGCAAATTCACCCCTCCACTTT
CDR3aa: CASSSTGANSPLHF

v_gene: TRBV7-2
j_gene: TRBJ2-3
d_gene: -
abundance: many
CDR3nt: TGTGCCAGCAGCGAGTCCACTACAGATACGCAGTATTTT
CDR3aa: CASSESTTDTQYF